This T cell receptor (beta chain) was observed in a study of CD8 T cells in Susac syndrome. RNA in amounts of roughly 0.5 to 1 ug was reverse transcribed with random hexamers. Amplification of TCR beta CDR3 across 54 Vbeta and 13 Jbeta was performed with immunoSEQ multiplex PCR. MiXCR, run by TCRdb on the immunoSEQ multiplex PCR reads, gives a single entry per CDR3 protein. The repertoire consists of just over 150,000 distinct CDR3 sequences, with over 85% occurring once and the leading ten covering 0.2% to 0.25%. Study-wide points: As acknowledged by the study, its TCR sequencing and HLA analysis included a relatively small number of individuals.

Sequencing targeted TCR beta in blood CD8+ and CD4+ T cells. The multiple sclerosis controls comprised treatment-naive patients whose relapsing-remitting disease was stable or active. The CDR3 length is 14 residues. V was trimmed by 0 bases and J by 3 bases, leaving 12 bases between them. The germline V gene has CDR1 DFQATT and CDR2 SNEGSKA (reference sequence). Remarks on this clonotype: Its antigen is undetermined.

J is TRBJ2-7 and V is TRBV20-1; D gene unclear. The sample consisted of CD8+ T cells from PBMCs. This TCR was recovered from a human donor with multiple sclerosis. This chain's CDR3 is CSAREAKGHYEQYF. The CDR3, as DNA: TGCAGTGCTAGAGAGGCCAAGGGTCACTACGAGCAGTACTTC.